These T cell receptor beta chains were read from a single sample in a study of CD8 T cells in ankylosing spondylitis. In TCRdb, the 5' RACE reads were re-called with MiXCR into one record per CDR3 protein. The sample includes more than 600,000 distinct CDR3 sequences, around 20% of them seen just once. The source material was blood, either unsorted or a sorted T cell fraction (not recorded which). The receptors derive from a male donor with ankylosing spondylitis. Each CDR3 is given with its conserved first and last residue. The D gene is left open where the match is weak. Size is omitted from some rows. Given values are once, few, many or a class for expanded clones.

.,TRBV12-3/TRBV12-4,many,TRBJ2-3,CASSLLAETSTDTQYF,TGTGCCAGCAGTCTCTTAGCGGAAACTAGCACAGATACGCAGTATTTT
.,TRBV6-2/TRBV6-3,.,TRBJ1-6,CASTPRSGHSPLHF,TGTGCCAGCACCCCAAGGAGTGGTCATTCACCCCTCCACTTT
TRBD1,TRBV27,few,TRBJ2-2,CASSLKGGWGQYTGELFF,TGTGCCAGCAGTTTAAAAGGCGGGTGGGGACAGTACACCGGGGAGCTGTTTTTT
TRBD2,TRBV30,.,TRBJ2-1,CAWRVSPGGPEEQFF,TGTGCCTGGAGGGTCAGTCCGGGAGGGCCAGAGGAGCAGTTCTTC
.,TRBV27,.,TRBJ1-6,CASRDTTGRSHF,TGTGCCAGCAGGGACACCACAGGGCGATCCCACTTT
.,TRBV4-1,.,TRBJ2-2,CASSQDKAFMNTGELFF,TGCGCCAGCAGCCAAGATAAGGCGTTTATGAACACCGGGGAGCTGTTTTTT
TRBD1,TRBV5-1,.,TRBJ1-2,CASSPEGQVRRGYTF,TGCGCCAGCAGCCCAGAGGGACAGGTTAGACGGGGCTACACCTTC
.,TRBV4-3,few,TRBJ2-7,CASSQDEGRSEQYF,TGCGCCAGCAGCCAAGATGAGGGTAGGAGCGAGCAGTACTTC
.,TRBV4-2,.,TRBJ2-1,CASSPSLGESYNEQFF,TGTGCCAGCAGCCCCTCCCTGGGGGAGTCATACAATGAGCAGTTCTTC
.,TRBV4-3,.,TRBJ2-7,CASSQDRGPSYEQYF,TGCGCCAGCAGCCAAGATCGCGGCCCCTCCTACGAGCAGTACTTC
.,TRBV10-3,.,TRBJ1-2,CAISVAGRYGYTF,TGTGCCATCAGTGTAGCAGGGCGCTATGGCTACACCTTC
.,TRBV7-9,.,TRBJ1-1,CASSSEGGGTEAFF,TGTGCCAGCAGCTCAGAGGGGGGTGGGACTGAAGCTTTCTTT
.,TRBV25-1,few,TRBJ2-7,CASRLRGSDEQYF,TGTGCCAGCAGACTCAGGGGCAGTGACGAGCAGTACTTC
TRBD2,TRBV9,.,TRBJ2-2,CASSVRQGGSGENTGELFF,TGTGCCAGCAGCGTCCGACAAGGAGGTAGCGGGGAGAACACCGGGGAGCTGTTTTTT
.,TRBV12-5,few,TRBJ1-4,CASGLGRLGEKLFF,TGTGCTAGTGGTTTGGGCAGGCTAGGTGAAAAACTGTTTTTT
.,TRBV7-8,.,TRBJ1-2,CASSVQASPNYGYTF,TGTGCCAGCAGCGTACAGGCGAGCCCTAACTATGGCTACACCTTC
.,TRBV11-2,.,TRBJ2-3,CASSGGAQSPDTQYF,TGTGCCAGCAGCGGAGGGGCCCAGTCCCCAGATACGCAGTATTTT
.,TRBV10-3,.,TRBJ2-7,CAISKITQGFEQYF,TGTGCCATCAGTAAGATAACTCAGGGGTTCGAGCAGTACTTC
.,TRBV6-1,few,TRBJ2-2,CASRGTGGELFF,TGTGCCAGCAGGGGGACTGGCGGGGAGCTGTTTTTT
.,TRBV24-1,.,TRBJ2-3,CATSHLGATDTQYF,TGTGCCACCAGTCACCTCGGGGCCACAGATACGCAGTATTTT
.,TRBV12-3/TRBV12-4,.,TRBJ1-2,CASSLYPMGGVAGGYTF,TGTGCCAGCAGCTTATATCCCATGGGGGGGGTAGCGGGAGGCTACACCTTC
.,TRBV12-3/TRBV12-4,once,TRBJ2-2,CASSWQTGANTGELFF,TGTGCCAGCAGTTGGCAGACGGGGGCGAACACCGGGGAGCTGTTTTTT
.,TRBV12-3/TRBV12-4,.,TRBJ2-3,CASSLAVGAGTDTQYF,TGTGCCAGCAGTTTAGCGGTGGGGGCGGGCACAGATACGCAGTATTTT
TRBD1,TRBV20-1,many,TRBJ1-5,CSAGDRGGQPQHF,TGCAGTGCTGGGGACAGGGGGGGACAGCCCCAGCATTTT
.,TRBV7-9,few,TRBJ2-5,CASTKGGTVQETQYF,TGTGCCAGCACCAAGGGGGGGACAGTTCAAGAGACCCAGTACTTC
.,TRBV11-2,few,TRBJ2-1,CASSLGPTPGNEQFF,TGTGCCAGCAGCTTAGGTCCTACCCCGGGGAATGAGCAGTTCTTC
TRBD1,TRBV5-1,few,TRBJ2-3,CASSLTLTGTGSTDTQYF,TGCGCCAGCAGCTTAACCCTTACCGGGACAGGGAGCACAGATACGCAGTATTTT
TRBD1,TRBV3-1,.,TRBJ2-7,CASRGGGTGVYEQYF,TGTGCCAGCAGAGGCGGGGGGACAGGGGTCTACGAGCAGTACTTC
.,TRBV7-6,many,TRBJ2-3,CASSFYGTQDTQYF,TGTGCCAGTTCGTTTTACGGAACACAAGATACGCAGTATTTT
TRBD2,TRBV6-2/TRBV6-3,many,TRBJ2-3,CASSYGRATDTQYF,TGTGCCAGCAGTTACGGGAGGGCCACAGATACGCAGTATTTT
.,TRBV20-1,.,TRBJ1-5,CSASYRVSNQPQHF,TGCAGTGCTAGCTATCGGGTGAGCAATCAGCCCCAGCATTTT
TRBD1,TRBV28,.,TRBJ2-7,CASRTQPGQSSYEQYF,TGTGCCAGCAGAACCCAGCCGGGACAGAGCTCCTACGAGCAGTACTTC
.,TRBV28,few,TRBJ2-1,CASSFGTPPPEQFF,TGTGCCAGCAGTTTCGGGACTCCCCCTCCTGAGCAGTTCTTC
TRBD1,TRBV6-5,few,TRBJ1-6,CASSYHRGSSPLHF,TGTGCCAGCAGTTACCACAGGGGTTCTTCACCCCTCCACTTT
.,TRBV27,few,TRBJ1-1,CASSLLPGGIEAFF,TGTGCCAGCAGTTTATTGCCGGGGGGGATTGAAGCTTTCTTT
.,TRBV10-3,many,TRBJ2-7,CAIRDRLSYEQYF,TGTGCCATCAGAGACCGCCTCTCCTACGAGCAGTACTTC
TRBD1,TRBV9,.,TRBJ2-1,CASSVAQGVPSYNEQFF,TGTGCCAGCAGCGTAGCCCAGGGGGTCCCCTCCTACAATGAGCAGTTCTTC
TRBD1,TRBV10-3,.,TRBJ2-7,CAISEPGQPSYEQYF,TGTGCCATCAGCGAGCCGGGACAGCCTTCCTACGAGCAGTACTTC
TRBD2,TRBV11-2,.,TRBJ2-1,CASSLVGPSGKNEQFF,TGTGCCAGCAGCTTAGTCGGGCCTAGCGGGAAGAATGAGCAGTTCTTC
TRBD2,TRBV4-1,few,TRBJ2-7,CASSQGTPTSGTPAFSYEQYF,TGCGCCAGCAGCCAAGGGACCCCTACTAGCGGGACTCCCGCCTTCTCCTACGAGCAGTACTTC
.,TRBV12-3/TRBV12-4,many,TRBJ2-2,CASSYKGTDTGELFF,TGTGCCAGCAGTTATAAGGGTACGGACACCGGGGAGCTGTTTTTT
.,TRBV30,.,TRBJ2-7,CAWSTGPYEQYF,TGTGCCTGGAGTACGGGCCCCTACGAGCAGTACTTC
.,TRBV4-1,.,TRBJ2-2,CASGRLGDTGELFF,TGCGCCAGTGGCAGGCTGGGGGACACCGGGGAGCTGTTTTTT
TRBD1,TRBV29-1,.,TRBJ2-1,CSVEQGWGNEQFF,TGCAGCGTAGAACAGGGGTGGGGCAATGAGCAGTTCTTC
TRBD2,TRBV12-3/TRBV12-4,.,TRBJ2-3,CASTIYRLAGPTDTQYF,TGTGCCAGCACAATCTACCGACTAGCGGGACCCACAGATACGCAGTATTTT
.,TRBV5-1,many,TRBJ1-1,CASSAGTVREGAFF,TGCGCCAGCAGCGCAGGAACAGTTAGGGAGGGAGCTTTCTTT
.,TRBV13,.,TRBJ1-5,CASSLKGLSDQPQHF,TGTGCCAGCAGCTTAAAGGGGCTTAGCGATCAGCCCCAGCATTTT